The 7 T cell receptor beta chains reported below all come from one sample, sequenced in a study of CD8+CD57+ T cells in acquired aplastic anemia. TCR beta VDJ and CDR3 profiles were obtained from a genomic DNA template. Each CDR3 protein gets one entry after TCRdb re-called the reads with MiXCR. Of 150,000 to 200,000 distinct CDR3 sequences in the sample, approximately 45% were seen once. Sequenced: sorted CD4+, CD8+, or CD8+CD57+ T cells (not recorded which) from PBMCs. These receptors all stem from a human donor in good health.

The CDR3 reads CASSFLDRVVQPQHF. CDR3 coding DNA: TGTGCCAGCAGTTTTCTTGACAGGGTAGTGCAGCCCCAGCATTTT. V usage is TRBV28 and J usage is TRBJ1-5; the match to TRBD1 covers 7 bases. CDR1 and CDR2 from the germline V gene are MDHEN and SYDVKM. The CDR3 loop spans 15 amino acids. V trimming: 3 bases; J trimming: 7 bases; junction bases outside the gene matches: 9. Together with reference TRBV28 and TRBJ1-5, the CDR3 gives the full variable domain: DVKVTQSSRYLVKRTGEKVFLECVQDMDHENMFWYRQDPGLGLRLIYFSYDVKMKEKGDIPEGYSVSREKKERFSLILESASTNQTSMYLCASSFLDRVVQPQHFGDGTRLSIL.

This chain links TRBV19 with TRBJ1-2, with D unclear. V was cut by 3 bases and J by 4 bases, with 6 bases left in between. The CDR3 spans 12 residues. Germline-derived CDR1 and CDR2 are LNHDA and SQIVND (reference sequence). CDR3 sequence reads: CASSISSYGYTF. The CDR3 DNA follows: TGTGCCAGTAGTATTAGCAGCTATGGCTACACCTTC.

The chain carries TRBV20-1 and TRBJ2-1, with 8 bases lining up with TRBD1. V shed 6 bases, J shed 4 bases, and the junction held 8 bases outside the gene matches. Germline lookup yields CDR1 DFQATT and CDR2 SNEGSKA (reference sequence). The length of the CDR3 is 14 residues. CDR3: CSAEGQDNYNEQFF. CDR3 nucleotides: TGCAGTGCGGAGGGACAGGATAATTACAATGAGCAGTTCTTC.

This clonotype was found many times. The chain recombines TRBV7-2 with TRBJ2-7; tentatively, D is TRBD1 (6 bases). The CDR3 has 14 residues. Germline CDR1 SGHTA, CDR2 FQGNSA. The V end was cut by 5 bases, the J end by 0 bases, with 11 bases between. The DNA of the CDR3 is TGTGCCAGCAGCACGGGACAACTCTCCTACGAGCAGTACTTC. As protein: CASSTGQLSYEQYF.

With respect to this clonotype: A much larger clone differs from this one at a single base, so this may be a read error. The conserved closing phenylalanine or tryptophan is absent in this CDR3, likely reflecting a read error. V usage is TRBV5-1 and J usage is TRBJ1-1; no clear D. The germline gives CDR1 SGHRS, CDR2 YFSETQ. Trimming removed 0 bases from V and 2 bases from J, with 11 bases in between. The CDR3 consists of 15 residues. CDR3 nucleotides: TGCGCCAGCAGCTTGGTTTTGGGCCAAAACACTGAAGCTTTCCTT. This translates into CASSLVLGQNTEAFL.

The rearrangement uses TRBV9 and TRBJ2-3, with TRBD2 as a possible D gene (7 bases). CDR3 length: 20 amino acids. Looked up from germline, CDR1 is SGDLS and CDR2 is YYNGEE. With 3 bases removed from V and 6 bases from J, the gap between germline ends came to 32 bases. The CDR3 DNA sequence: TGTGCCAGCAGCGAGGCAAACACGGGGGGCGCGGGATTCTCTCTGGATACGCAGTATTTT. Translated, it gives CASSEANTGGAGFSLDTQYF.

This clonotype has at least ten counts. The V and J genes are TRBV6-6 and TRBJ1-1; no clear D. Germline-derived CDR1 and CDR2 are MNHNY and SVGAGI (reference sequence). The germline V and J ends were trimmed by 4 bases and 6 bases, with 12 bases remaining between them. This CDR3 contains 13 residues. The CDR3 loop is CASSSRRLAEAFF. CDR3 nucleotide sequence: TGTGCCAGCAGTTCCCGGAGACTTGCTGAAGCTTTCTTT.